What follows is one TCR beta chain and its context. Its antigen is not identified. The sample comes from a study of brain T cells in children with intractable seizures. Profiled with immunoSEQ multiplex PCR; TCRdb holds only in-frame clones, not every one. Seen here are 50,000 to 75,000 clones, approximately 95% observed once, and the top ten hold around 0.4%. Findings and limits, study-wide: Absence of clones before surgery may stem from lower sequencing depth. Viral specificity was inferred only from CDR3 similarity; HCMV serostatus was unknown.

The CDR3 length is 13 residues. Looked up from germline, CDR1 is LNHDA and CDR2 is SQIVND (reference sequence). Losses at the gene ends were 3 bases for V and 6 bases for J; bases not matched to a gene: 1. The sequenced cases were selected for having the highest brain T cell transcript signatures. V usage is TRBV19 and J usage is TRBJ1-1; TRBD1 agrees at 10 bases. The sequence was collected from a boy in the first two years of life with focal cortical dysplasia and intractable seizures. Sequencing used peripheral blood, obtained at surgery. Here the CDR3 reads CASSMGTGAEAFF. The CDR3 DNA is TGTGCCAGTAGTATGGGGACAGGGGCTGAAGCTTTCTTT.